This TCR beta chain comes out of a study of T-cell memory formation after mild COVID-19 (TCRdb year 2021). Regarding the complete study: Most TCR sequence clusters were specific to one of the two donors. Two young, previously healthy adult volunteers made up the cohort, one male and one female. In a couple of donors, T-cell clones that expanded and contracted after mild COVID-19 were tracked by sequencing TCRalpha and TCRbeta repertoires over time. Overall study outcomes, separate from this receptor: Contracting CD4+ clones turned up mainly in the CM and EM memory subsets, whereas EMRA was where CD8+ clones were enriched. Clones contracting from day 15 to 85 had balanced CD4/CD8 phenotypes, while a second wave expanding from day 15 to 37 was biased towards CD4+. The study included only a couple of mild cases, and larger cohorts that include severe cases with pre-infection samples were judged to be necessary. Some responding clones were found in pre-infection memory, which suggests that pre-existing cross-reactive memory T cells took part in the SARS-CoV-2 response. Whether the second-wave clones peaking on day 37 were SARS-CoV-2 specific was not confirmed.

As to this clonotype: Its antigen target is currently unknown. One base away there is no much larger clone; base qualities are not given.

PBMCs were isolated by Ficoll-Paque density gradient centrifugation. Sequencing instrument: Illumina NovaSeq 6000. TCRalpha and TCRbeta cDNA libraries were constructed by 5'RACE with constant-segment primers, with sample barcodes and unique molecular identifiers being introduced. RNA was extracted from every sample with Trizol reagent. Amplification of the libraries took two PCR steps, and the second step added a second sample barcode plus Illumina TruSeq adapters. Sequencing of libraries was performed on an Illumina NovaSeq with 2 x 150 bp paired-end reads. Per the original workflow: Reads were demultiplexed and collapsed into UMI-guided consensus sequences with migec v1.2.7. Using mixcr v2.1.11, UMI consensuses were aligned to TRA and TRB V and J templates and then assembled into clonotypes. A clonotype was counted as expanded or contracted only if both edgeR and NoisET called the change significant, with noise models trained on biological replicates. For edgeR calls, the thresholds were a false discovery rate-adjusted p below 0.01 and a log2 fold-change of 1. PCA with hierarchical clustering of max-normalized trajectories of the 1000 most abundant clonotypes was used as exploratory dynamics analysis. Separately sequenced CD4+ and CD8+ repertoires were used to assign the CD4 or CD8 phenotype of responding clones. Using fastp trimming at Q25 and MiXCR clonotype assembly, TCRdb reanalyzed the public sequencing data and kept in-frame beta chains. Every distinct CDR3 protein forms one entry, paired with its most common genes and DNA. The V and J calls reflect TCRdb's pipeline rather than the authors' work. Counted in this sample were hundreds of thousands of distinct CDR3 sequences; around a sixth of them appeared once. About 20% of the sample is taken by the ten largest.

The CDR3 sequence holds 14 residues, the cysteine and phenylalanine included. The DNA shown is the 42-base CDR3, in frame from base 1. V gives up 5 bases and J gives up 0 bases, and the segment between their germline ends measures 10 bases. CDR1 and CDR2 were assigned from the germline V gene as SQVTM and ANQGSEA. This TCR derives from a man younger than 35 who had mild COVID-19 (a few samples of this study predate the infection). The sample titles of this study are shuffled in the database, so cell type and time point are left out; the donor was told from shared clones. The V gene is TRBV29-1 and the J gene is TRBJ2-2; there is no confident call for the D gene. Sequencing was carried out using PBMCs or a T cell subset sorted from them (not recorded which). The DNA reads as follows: TGCAGCGTTTGTACGGCCGCGAACACCGGGGAGCTGTTTTTT. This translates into CSVCTAANTGELFF.